This T cell receptor beta chain was identified during a study of response to subunit inactivated influenza vaccine (dated by TCRdb to 2016 to 2019). For the wider study: Deep quantitative T cell receptor repertoire profiling was used in the study to track responses to a trivalent subunit inactivated influenza vaccine. The paper's findings and limits, for the study overall: The authors proposed that each seasonal influenza vaccination may bring in only a limited number of new T cells.

The library was built by means of RT-PCR. This sample was sequenced with an Illumina HiSeq 2500. TCRdb cleaned the public reads at Q25 with fastp, built clones with MiXCR and kept in-frame beta chains. Rows are combined by CDR3 protein, so each entry shows the most common genes and DNA. Across this sample there are 150,000 to 200,000 distinct CDR3 sequences, with 11% seen only once. Around 12% of the sample is held by the ten biggest clonotypes. In this sample, this clonotype turned up a few times. It lacks a known antigen. No much larger clone is present one base from it, and per-base qualities are unavailable. The intended sense of this specimen's time point label: approximately 45 days after influenza vaccine administration. The TCR comes from a man aged 50 to 60 who received an inactivated influenza vaccine. Donor details come from another sample of the same person, matched by shared clones. Sequencing used non-naive T cells sorted from PBMCs, obtained roughly 6 weeks after vaccination. Explained via the paper, the cell subset or site label denotes: memory T cell fraction.

This receptor carries the CDR3 CASSRTGGGNSPLHF. The DNA sequence is as follows: TGTGCCAGCAGCCGAACAGGGGGAGGGAATTCACCCCTCCACTTT. The chain links TRBV7-9 with TRBJ1-6; 8 of the junction bases match TRBD1. The germline V gene encodes CDR1 SEHNR and CDR2 FQNEAQ (reference sequence). V is trimmed back by 5 bases and J by 7 bases, and the junction contains 7 bases that no gene match accounts for. The CDR3, cysteine through phenylalanine, is 15 amino acids long. CDR3 DNA is the only sequence kept; it has 45 bases, read in frame from the first base.